This TCR beta chain is from a study of CD8+CD57+ T cells in acquired aplastic anemia. Study at large: Mean DNA quantity obtained from sorted CD4+ and CD8+ cells was about 3.5 ug. Healthy donors yielded around 11 million CD4+ cell reads on average.

Germline CDR1 SEHNR, CDR2 FQNEAQ (reference sequence). Losses at the gene ends were 4 bases for V and 1 base for J; bases not matched to a gene: 9. The CDR3 length is 16 residues. This clonotype was counted between two and nine times. Genomic DNA constituted the template upon which TCR beta VDJ and CDR3 profiling was performed. TCRdb re-analysed the reads in MiXCR, keeping a single row per CDR3 protein. The profile covers just over 400,000 distinct CDR3 sequences, with roughly 64% appearing a single time and around 4% taken by the ten largest. The sequence was obtained from a human donor in good health, serving as a control. The material sequenced was sorted CD4+, CD8+, or CD8+CD57+ T cells (not recorded which) from PBMCs. The chain joins TRBV7-9 to TRBJ2-7; the match to TRBD1 covers 8 bases. CDR3 sequence (DNA): TGTGCCAGCAGCTCCAACCGGGACAGGCTTTCCTACGAGCAGTACTTC. This translates into CASSSNRDRLSYEQYF. Full variable domain (missing parts from reference TRBV7-9 and TRBJ2-7): DTGVSQNPRHKITKRGQNVTFRCDPISEHNRLYWYRQTLGQGPEFLTYFQNEAQLEKSRLLSDRFSAERPKGSFSTLEIQRTEQGDSAMYLCASSSNRDRLSYEQYFGPGTRLTVT.